Below, 20 T cell receptor beta chains from the same sample are listed, as sequenced in a study of shared clonotypes between healthy human individuals. Terminally differentiated effector memory CD45RA+ cells were excluded from the naive CD8 cells, which were CD45RO-negative and positively selected for CCR7. Profiled with immunoSEQ multiplex PCR; TCRdb holds only in-frame clones, not every one. The sample records 550,000 to 750,000 clones, under 95% being singletons. Source material: naive CD8+ T cells sorted from blood. The receptor source for this set is a man under 40 in good health.

The rearrangement uses TRBV4-2 and TRBJ2-7; D is unclear. This CDR3 region has 14 residues. The V gene lost 3 bases and the J gene lost 1 base, with 10 bases spanning the gap. Germline-derived CDR1 and CDR2 are LGHNA and YNFKEQ. In DNA, the CDR3 is TGTGCCAGCAGCCACCTCGCGGATTCCTACGAGCAGTACTTC. It translates to CASSHLADSYEQYF.

The V gene is TRBV5-1, the J gene TRBJ2-7; 7 positions match TRBD1. CDR1 SGHRS and CDR2 YFSETQ come from the germline V gene. V lost 4 bases, J lost 1 base, and 5 bases stayed unmatched. CDR3 size: 14 residues. The CDR3 here is CASSIYRGSYEQYF. Here the CDR3 DNA reads TGCGCCAGCAGCATCTACAGGGGATCCTACGAGCAGTACTTC. Full variable domain (remainder filled in from reference TRBV5-1 and TRBJ2-7): KAGVTQTPRYLIKTRGQQVTLSCSPISGHRSVSWYQQTPGQGLQFLFEYFSETQRNKGNFPGRFSGRQFSNSRSEMNVSTLELGDSALYLCASSIYRGSYEQYFGPGTRLTVT.

This clone has only one observation. This chain links TRBV5-5 with TRBJ2-1; tentative D call: TRBD2 (6 bases). With 5 bases removed from V and 5 bases from J, the gap between germline ends came to 11 bases. CDR1 SGHKS and CDR2 YYEKEE come from the germline V gene (reference sequence). The CDR3 is made up of 13 amino acids. CDR3 in amino acids: CASRFRTNNEQFF. CDR3 in DNA: TGTGCCAGCAGATTCCGGACTAACAATGAGCAGTTCTTC. The entire variable domain, with the rest obtained from reference TRBV5-5 and TRBJ2-1, is as follows: DAGVTQSPTHLIKTRGQQVTLRCSPISGHKSVSWYQQVLGQGPQFIFQYYEKEERGRGNFPDRFSARQFPNYSSELNVNALLLGDSALYLCASRFRTNNEQFFGPGTRLTVL.

This chain uses TRBV11-2 with TRBJ2-7; 7 bases map to TRBD1. The CDR3 extends over 17 amino acids. From germline, CDR1 is SGHAT and CDR2 FQNNGV. V dropped 4 bases and J dropped 1; count of bases not matched to a gene: 13. The CDR3 DNA reads as TGTGCCAGCAGCTCAATAGGGACAGACGTCTTTTCCTACGAGCAGTACTTC. It is translated as CASSSIGTDVFSYEQYF.

The J gene is TRBJ1-1, the V gene TRBV19; TRBD1 agrees at 8 bases. The CDR3 contains 15 residues. Germline CDR1 LNHDA, CDR2 SQIVND (reference sequence). V trimming: 10 bases; J trimming: 1 base; junction bases outside the gene matches: 11. The CDR3 nucleotides are TGTGCCACCCGGGACAGGTCGGCATCGAACACTGAAGCTTTCTTT. It specifies CATRDRSASNTEAFF.

The chain links TRBV5-4 to TRBJ2-1; perhaps D is TRBD1 or TRBD2 (5 bases each). V lost 2 bases, J lost 5 bases, and 14 bases lay in between. The CDR3 is 15 amino acids. From germline, CDR1 is SGHNT and CDR2 YYREEE (reference sequence). The CDR3 sequence: CASSLPIGTDNEQFF. The CDR3 DNA reads TGTGCCAGCAGCTTACCAATCGGGACGGACAATGAGCAGTTCTTC. Together with reference TRBV5-4 and TRBJ2-1, the CDR3 gives the full variable domain: ETGVTQSPTHLIKTRGQQVTLRCSSQSGHNTVSWYQQALGQGPQFIFQYYREEENGRGNFPPRFSGLQFPNYSSELNVNALELDDSALYLCASSLPIGTDNEQFFGPGTRLTVL.

This rearrangement joins TRBV28 to TRBJ2-2, with TRBD1 identical over 7 bases. CDR1 MDHEN and CDR2 SYDVKM come from the germline V gene. J gave up 4 bases and V 7 bases, and 9 bases lay outside the gene matches. The CDR3 has 15 amino acids. The CDR3 DNA reads as TGTGCCAGCATCACCGGGACAGAGATCACCGGGGAGCTGTTTTTT. It yields the protein CASITGTEITGELFF.

The J gene is TRBJ1-2, the V gene TRBV7-2; a possible D gene is TRBD1 (5 bases). This CDR3 has 17 amino acids. CDR1 is SGHTA, CDR2 FQGNSA, per germline. The ends were cut back, 4 bases at V and 8 bases at J, with 26 bases in the middle. CDR3 sequence (DNA): TGTGCCAGCAGCTCCATACAGGAGGTCTTACGTTCGATGGGCTACACCTTC. This encodes CASSSIQEVLRSMGYTF.

V gene TRBV10-1 combines with J gene TRBJ2-1; the D is unclear. Germline assignment: CDR1 WNHNN and CDR2 SYGVQD (reference sequence). V was cut by 5 bases and J by 9 bases, with 17 bases left in between. CDR3 length: 14 amino acids. The CDR3 DNA is TGCGCCAGCAGTTCCCGGACCGATCTTAGTGAGCAGTTCTTC. The encoded protein is CASSSRTDLSEQFF.

The chain links TRBV27 to TRBJ2-7; D call uncertain. The CDR3 loop spans 12 amino acids. V was pared by 3 bases and J by 5 bases, with 8 bases between. Looked up from germline, CDR1 is MNHEY and CDR2 is SMNVEV (reference sequence). CDR3 sequence (DNA): TGTGCCAGCAGTTTTATTGGCGACGAGCAGTACTTC. Protein: CASSFIGDEQYF.

Concerning this clone itself: The same CDR3 also results from other DNA sequences found in this sample. The V gene is TRBV5-1, the J gene TRBJ2-1; the D is unclear. The length of the CDR3 is 12 residues. The V and J ends lost 0 bases and 6 bases respectively, with 4 bases between them. Per the germline V gene, CDR1 is SGHRS and CDR2 is YFSETQ. CDR3 region: CASSLVVNEQFF. CDR3 nucleotides: TGCGCCAGCAGCTTGGTGGTCAATGAGCAGTTCTTC.

CDR3 in DNA: TGCGCCAGCAGCCAAGAGTCGGGACTAGCGTTCGAGCAGTACTTC. This codes for CASSQESGLAFEQYF. This sequence joins TRBV4-1 and TRBJ2-7, with 10 bases lining up with TRBD2. The germline gives CDR1 MGHRA, CDR2 YSYEKL. This CDR3 is 15 amino acids long. The V segment lost 0 bases and the J segment 6 bases; nucleotides outside the gene matches: 5.

This clone has only a few counts. V usage is TRBV27 and J usage is TRBJ2-1; 7 bases map to TRBD1. V lost 8 bases to trimming and J lost 9 bases; unmatched junction nucleotides: 16. From germline, CDR1 is MNHEY and CDR2 SMNVEV (reference sequence). The CDR3 loop spans 15 amino acids. CDR3 sequence reads: CASQIATGFRGEQFF. In DNA, the CDR3 is TGTGCCAGCCAAATAGCGACAGGGTTTAGGGGTGAGCAGTTCTTC.

The chain is built from TRBV11-2 and TRBJ2-7, with 8 bases fitting TRBD2. Germline CDR1 SGHAT, CDR2 FQNNGV. The CDR3 spans 15 residues. V gave up 4 bases and J gave up 2 bases; unmatched junction bases: 7. The CDR3 here is CASSSLAGNPYEQYF. The DNA of the CDR3 is TGTGCCAGCAGCTCTTTAGCGGGGAACCCCTACGAGCAGTACTTC.

The gene calls are TRBV18 and TRBJ2-2; D may match TRBD1 or TRBD2 (5 bases each). The CDR3 is 13 amino acids. The V end was cut by 2 bases, the J end by 8 bases, with 9 bases between. The germline V gene has CDR1 KGHSH and CDR2 LQKENI. The CDR3 spells CASSPSGPGELFF. DNA for the CDR3: TGTGCCAGCTCACCATCGGGGCCGGGGGAGCTGTTTTTT.

This sequence joins TRBV13 and TRBJ2-7; D unresolved. The germline gives CDR1 PRHDT, CDR2 FYEKMQ (reference sequence). This CDR3 region has 13 residues. Deletions cut 1 base from V and 5 bases from J, with 9 bases between. The DNA for the CDR3 is TGTGCCAGCAGCTTAGCTTCTGGTAACGAGCAGTACTTC. It yields the protein CASSLASGNEQYF. Full variable domain (outside the CDR3, taken from reference TRBV13 and TRBJ2-7): AAGVIQSPRHLIKEKRETATLKCYPIPRHDTVYWYQQGPGQDPQFLISFYEKMQSDKGSIPDRFSAQQFSDYHSELNMSSLELGDSALYFCASSLASGNEQYFGPGTRLTVT.

The chain joins TRBV28 to TRBJ1-1; D ambiguous. The germline gives CDR1 MDHEN, CDR2 SYDVKM. This CDR3 contains 12 residues. V was shortened by 1 base and J by 4 bases, with 4 bases between the two germline ends. The CDR3 is CASSLSSTEAFF. For the CDR3, the DNA is TGTGCCAGCAGTTTATCGAGCACTGAAGCTTTCTTT.

The chain employs TRBV7-9 and TRBJ1-3; D gene unclear. Germline CDR1 SEHNR, CDR2 FQNEAQ (reference sequence). Between the trimmed V and J ends, which lost 2 bases and 8 bases, there was a span of 10 bases. This CDR3 contains 13 residues. CDR3 nucleotide sequence: TGTGCCAGCAGCTTACAGGAGTCGGACACCATATATTTT. Translating gives CASSLQESDTIYF. Full variable domain (remainder filled in from reference TRBV7-9 and TRBJ1-3): DTGVSQNPRHKITKRGQNVTFRCDPISEHNRLYWYRQTLGQGPEFLTYFQNEAQLEKSRLLSDRFSAERPKGSFSTLEIQRTEQGDSAMYLCASSLQESDTIYFGEGSWLTVV.

CDR3 bases: TGTGCCAGCAGCTTTATTGGGGTACGGGGTAATGAAAAACTGTTTTTT. The encoded protein is CASSFIGVRGNEKLFF. This sequence joins TRBV7-9 and TRBJ1-4; the D is unclear. Trimming left V 3 bases short and J 4 bases short, with 15 bases between. Germline V CDR1 and CDR2: SEHNR, FQNEAQ (reference sequence). The CDR3 length is 16 residues.

This chain connects TRBV15 to TRBJ1-5; D is ambiguous. This CDR3 is built from 15 residues. CDR1 and CDR2 from the germline V gene are LNHNV and YYDKDF (reference sequence). V was shortened by 6 bases and J by 3 bases, with 15 bases between the two germline ends. CDR3 in DNA: TGTGCCACCAGTGCTGGAGACGTCTCCAATCAGCCCCAGCATTTT. Its protein is CATSAGDVSNQPQHF.